These 10 T cell receptor beta chains came from one sample sequenced in a study of tumor-infiltrating lymphocytes in primary liver carcinoma. The source material, about 18-31 mg of unsorted bulk tissue, was used to co-extract RNA and DNA. A constant-region primer primed TCR beta cDNA synthesis from 400 to 550 ng of total RNA. What produced the TCR beta libraries was three nested multiplex PCR rounds using slightly modified ARM-PCR. TRBV1-TRBV30 forward primers and a C-beta reverse primer were used in the first two PCR rounds, which each ran for around 11 cycles. A single record per CDR3 protein comes from TCRdb applying MiXCR to the multiplex PCR reads. The sample has 45,000 to 65,000 distinct CDR3 sequences; around 77% are singletons. The sample was liver tumor tissue from sampling region 5. Indicated subset: tumor region T5, tumor centre. These receptors came from a man aged 40-55 years with primary liver carcinoma and hepatitis B virus infection.

There are a few counts of this clonotype. Germline is not matched at one junction end, which may reflect a read error. This chain joins TRBV11-2 and TRBJ2-6, with 10 bases aligning to TRBD1. This CDR3 region has 21 residues. Per germline, CDR1 SGHAT and CDR2 FQNNGV. The CDR3 DNA reads as TGTACCAGCAGCATGGGGGGGGACAGGGGCATTTCCCTCTCTGGTGCCAACGTCCTGACTTTC. It translates to CTSSMGGDRGISLSGANVLTF.

This sequence joins TRBV11-1 and TRBJ2-6; no reliable D call. In germline, CDR1 is SGHAT, CDR2 FQDESV (reference sequence). Trimming removed 8 bases from V and 0 bases from J, with 5 bases in between. The CDR3 runs to 13 residues. CDR3 region: CASWNSGANVLTF. In DNA, the CDR3 is TGTGCCAGCTGGAACTCTGGGGCCAACGTCCTGACTTTC.

This chain joins TRBV29-1 and TRBJ1-2; D remains unclear. The V gene's germline CDR1 is SQVTM and CDR2 ANQGSEA. The ends were cut back, 0 bases at V and 11 bases at J, with 19 bases in the middle. The CDR3 covers 14 residues. CDR3 nucleotides: TGCAGCGTTGAAGAGAGCCGCAGGTCATACGGTTACACCTTC. Its protein is CSVEESRRSYGYTF.

The CDR3 protein is CASSPLAGSYEQYF. DNA for the CDR3: TGTGCCAGCAGCCCACTAGCGGGAAGCTACGAGCAGTACTTC. The chain joins TRBV7-2 to TRBJ2-7, with TRBD2 identical over 10 bases. The CDR3 totals 14 residues. V shed 5 bases and J 3 bases; nucleotides not matched to a gene: 4. Per the germline V gene, CDR1 is SGHTA and CDR2 is FQGNSA.

The chain couples TRBV6-5 to TRBJ2-6, with a tentative D call TRBD1 (5 bases). This CDR3 region has 19 residues. Trimming cost V 10 bases and J 9 bases, with 34 bases left between them. Germline V lookup: CDR1 MNHEY, CDR2 SVGAGI. CDR3 bases: TGTGCCAACAGCCGACCCTGGGCAGGGCCCTTATCTGTGGTCAACGTCCTGACTTTC. Protein: CANSRPWAGPLSVVNVLTF.

This clonotype was picked up one time. Its ends do not fully match the called genes, so a read error is possible. The genes are TRBV29-1 and TRBJ1-5; a possible D gene is TRBD1 (5 bases). CDR1 is SQVTM, CDR2 ANQGSEA, per germline. There are 13 residues in the CDR3. The CDR3 sequence is CSVEAGWNQPQHF. CDR3 coding DNA: TGCAGCGTTGAGGCAGGGTGGAATCAACCCCAGCATTTT.

Regarding this clonotype: The junction shows a germline mismatch at one end, possibly a read error. The chain joins TRBV29-1 to TRBJ2-7; D perhaps matches TRBD2 (6 bases). The CDR3 runs 16 residues. CDR1 and CDR2 from the germline V gene are SQVTM and ANQGSEA. The CDR3 DNA reads as TGCAGCGCCATGACATCTGGGACTGGCACTTCCTATGAGCAGTACTTC. Translating gives CSAMTSGTGTSYEQYF.

The count of this clonotype is one. One end of the junction fails to match germline, which may point to a read error. This chain joins TRBV2 and TRBJ1-5; D unresolved. The CDR3 covers 15 residues. Germline CDR1 reads SNHLY; CDR2 reads FYNNEI. The CDR3 sequence is CVSSEGKQPNQPQHF. In DNA, the CDR3 is TGTGTCAGCAGTGAAGGAAAGCAGCCTAATCAGCCCCAGCATTTT.

This clonotype showed up just a few times. The chain is built from TRBV19 and TRBJ2-2; D is perhaps TRBD2 (6 bases). This CDR3 contains 15 residues. Germline V gives CDR1 LNHDA, CDR2 SQIVND (reference sequence). V lost 6 bases, J lost 3 bases, and 14 bases lay in between. The chain's CDR3 is CASSAPGTHTGELFF. The CDR3 nucleotides are TGTGCCAGTAGCGCACCCGGGACTCACACCGGGGAGCTGTTTTTT.

Worth noting for this clonotype: The germline gene is not matched at one end of the junction; a read error may be the cause. V is TRBV12-3 or TRBV12-4 and J is TRBJ2-7; either TRBD1 or TRBD2 may supply D (5 bases each). This CDR3 is 16 amino acids long. CDR3 nucleotide sequence: TGTGCCAGCAGTTCCGGGACCAGAAGGCTATATGGCGAGCAGTACTTT. Its translation is CASSSGTRRLYGEQYF.